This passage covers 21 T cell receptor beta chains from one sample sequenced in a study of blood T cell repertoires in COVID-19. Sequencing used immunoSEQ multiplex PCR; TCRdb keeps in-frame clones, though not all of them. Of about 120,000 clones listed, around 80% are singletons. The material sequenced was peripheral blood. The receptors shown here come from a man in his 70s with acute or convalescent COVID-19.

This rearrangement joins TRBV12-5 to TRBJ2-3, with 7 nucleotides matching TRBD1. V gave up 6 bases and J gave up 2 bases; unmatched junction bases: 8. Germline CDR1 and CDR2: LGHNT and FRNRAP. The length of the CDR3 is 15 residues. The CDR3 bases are TGTGCTAGTGGGCGAGGGGACAGAGACACAGATACGCAGTATTTT. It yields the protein CASGRGDRDTDTQYF.

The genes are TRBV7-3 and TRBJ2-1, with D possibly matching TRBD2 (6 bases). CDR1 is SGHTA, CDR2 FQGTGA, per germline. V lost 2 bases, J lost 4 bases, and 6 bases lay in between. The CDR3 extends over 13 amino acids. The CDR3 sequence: CASSLGTYNEQFF. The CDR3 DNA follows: TGTGCCAGCAGCTTAGGGACTTACAATGAGCAGTTCTTC.

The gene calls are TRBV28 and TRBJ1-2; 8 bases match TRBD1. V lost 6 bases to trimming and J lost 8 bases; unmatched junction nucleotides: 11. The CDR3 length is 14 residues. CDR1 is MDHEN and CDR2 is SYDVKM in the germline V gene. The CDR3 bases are TGTGCCAGCAGCGTTCCAGGGGGCGCGAGGGGCTACACCTTC. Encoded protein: CASSVPGGARGYTF.

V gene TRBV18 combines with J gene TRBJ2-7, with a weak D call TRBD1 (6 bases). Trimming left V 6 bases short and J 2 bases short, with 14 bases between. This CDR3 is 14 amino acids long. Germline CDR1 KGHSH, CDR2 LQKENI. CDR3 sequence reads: CASSKPDRTYEQYF. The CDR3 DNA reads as TGTGCCAGCTCGAAACCGGACAGAACCTACGAGCAGTACTTC.

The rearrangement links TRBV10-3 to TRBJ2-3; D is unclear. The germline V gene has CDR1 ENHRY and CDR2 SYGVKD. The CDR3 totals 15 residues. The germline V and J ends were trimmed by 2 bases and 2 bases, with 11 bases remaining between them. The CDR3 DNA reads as TGTGCCATCAGTGAGAGACACGAAGACACAGATACGCAGTATTTT. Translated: CAISERHEDTDTQYF.

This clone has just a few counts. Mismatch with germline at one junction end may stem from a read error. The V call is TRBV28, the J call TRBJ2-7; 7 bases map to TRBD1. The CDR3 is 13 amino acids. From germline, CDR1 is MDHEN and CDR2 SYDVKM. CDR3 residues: CASSPTYRGINDF. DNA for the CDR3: TGTGCCAGCAGTCCAACCTACAGGGGCATAAATGACTTC.

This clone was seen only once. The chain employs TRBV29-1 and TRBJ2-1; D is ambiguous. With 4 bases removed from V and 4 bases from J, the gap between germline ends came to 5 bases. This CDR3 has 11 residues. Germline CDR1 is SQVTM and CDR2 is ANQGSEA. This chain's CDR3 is CSVAPYNEQFF. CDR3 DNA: TGCAGCGTTGCCCCTTACAATGAGCAGTTCTTC.

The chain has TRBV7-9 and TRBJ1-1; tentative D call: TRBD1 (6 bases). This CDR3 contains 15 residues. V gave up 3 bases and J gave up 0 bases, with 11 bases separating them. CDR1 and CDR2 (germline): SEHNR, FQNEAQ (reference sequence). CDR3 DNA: TGTGCCAGCAGCTTTTCGACAGGCCTGAACACTGAAGCTTTCTTT. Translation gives CASSFSTGLNTEAFF.

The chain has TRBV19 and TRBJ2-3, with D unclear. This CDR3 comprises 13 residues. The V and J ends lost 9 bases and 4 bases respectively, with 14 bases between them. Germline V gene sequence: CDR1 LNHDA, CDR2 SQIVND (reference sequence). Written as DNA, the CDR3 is TGTGCCAGCCGAGGCGTCTGGGCAGATACGCAGTATTTT. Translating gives CASRGVWADTQYF. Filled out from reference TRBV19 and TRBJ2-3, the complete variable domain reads DGGITQSPKYLFRKEGQNVTLSCEQNLNHDAMYWYRQDPGQGLRLIYYSQIVNDFQKGDIAEGYSVSREKKESFPLTVTSAQKNPTAFYLCASRGVWADTQYFGPGTRLTVL.

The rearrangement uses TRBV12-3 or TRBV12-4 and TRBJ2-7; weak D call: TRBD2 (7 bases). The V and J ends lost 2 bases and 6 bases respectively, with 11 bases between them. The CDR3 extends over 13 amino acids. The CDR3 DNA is TGTGCCAGCAGTTTATCACGGGGGGCCGAGCAGTACTTC. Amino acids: CASSLSRGAEQYF.

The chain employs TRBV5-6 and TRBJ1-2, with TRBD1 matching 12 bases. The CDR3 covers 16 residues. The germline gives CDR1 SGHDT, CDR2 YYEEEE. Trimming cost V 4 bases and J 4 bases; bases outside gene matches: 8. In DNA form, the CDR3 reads TGTGCCAGCAGCAAGGGACAGGGGGCTTGGGGCTATGGCTACACCTTC. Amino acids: CASSKGQGAWGYGYTF.

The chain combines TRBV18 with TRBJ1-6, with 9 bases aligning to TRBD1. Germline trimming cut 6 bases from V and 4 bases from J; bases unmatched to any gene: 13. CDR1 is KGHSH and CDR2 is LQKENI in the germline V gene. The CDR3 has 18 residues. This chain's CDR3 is CASSKNPGTGTYNSPLHF. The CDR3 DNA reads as TGTGCCAGCTCGAAAAACCCCGGGACAGGGACATATAATTCACCCCTCCACTTT.

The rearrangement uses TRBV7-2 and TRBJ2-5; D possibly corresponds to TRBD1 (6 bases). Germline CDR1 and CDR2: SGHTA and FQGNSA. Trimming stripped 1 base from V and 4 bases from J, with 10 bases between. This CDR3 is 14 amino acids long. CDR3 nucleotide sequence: TGTGCCAGCAGCTTAGATCAGGGGACAGAGACCCAGTACTTC. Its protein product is CASSLDQGTETQYF.

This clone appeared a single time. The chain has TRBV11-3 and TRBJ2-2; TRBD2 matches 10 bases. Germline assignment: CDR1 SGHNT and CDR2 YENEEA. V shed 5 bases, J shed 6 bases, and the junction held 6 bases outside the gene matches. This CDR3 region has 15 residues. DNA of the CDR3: TGTGCCAGCAGCCTTAGCGGGAGGTTGGCCGGGGAGCTGTTTTTT. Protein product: CASSLSGRLAGELFF.

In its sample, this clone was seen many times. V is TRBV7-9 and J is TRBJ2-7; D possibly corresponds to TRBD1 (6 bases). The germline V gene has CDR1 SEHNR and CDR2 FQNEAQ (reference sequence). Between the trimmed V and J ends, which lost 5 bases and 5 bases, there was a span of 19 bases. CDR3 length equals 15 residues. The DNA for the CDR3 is TGTGCCAGCAGCCTTTCCACCGGGACAATCAACGAGCAGTACTTC. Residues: CASSLSTGTINEQYF.

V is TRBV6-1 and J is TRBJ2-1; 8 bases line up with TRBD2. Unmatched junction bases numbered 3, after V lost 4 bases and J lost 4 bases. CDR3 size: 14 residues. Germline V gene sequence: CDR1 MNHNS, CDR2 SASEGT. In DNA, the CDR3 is TGTGCCAGCAGTGTAGCGGGGAGGTACAATGAGCAGTTCTTC. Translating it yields CASSVAGRYNEQFF.

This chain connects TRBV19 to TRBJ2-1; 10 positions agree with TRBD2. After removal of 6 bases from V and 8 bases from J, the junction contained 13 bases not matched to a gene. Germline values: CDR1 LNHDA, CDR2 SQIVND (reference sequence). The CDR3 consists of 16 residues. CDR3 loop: CASSELLSGGWYEQFF. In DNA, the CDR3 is TGTGCCAGTAGCGAACTTCTTAGCGGGGGGTGGTATGAGCAGTTCTTC.

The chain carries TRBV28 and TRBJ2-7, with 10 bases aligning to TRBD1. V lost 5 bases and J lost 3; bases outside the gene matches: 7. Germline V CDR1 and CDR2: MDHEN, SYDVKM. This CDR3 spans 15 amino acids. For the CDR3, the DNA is TGTGCCAGCAGTCGTTCTGGGACAGGGGACTACGAGCAGTACTTC. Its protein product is CASSRSGTGDYEQYF.

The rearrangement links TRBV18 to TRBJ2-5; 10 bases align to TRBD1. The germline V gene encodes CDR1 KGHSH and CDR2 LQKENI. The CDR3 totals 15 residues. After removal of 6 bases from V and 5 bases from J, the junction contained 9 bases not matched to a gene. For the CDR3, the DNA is TGTGCCAGCTCTCAACTGACAGGGGGCACGGAGACCCAGTACTTC. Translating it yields CASSQLTGGTETQYF.

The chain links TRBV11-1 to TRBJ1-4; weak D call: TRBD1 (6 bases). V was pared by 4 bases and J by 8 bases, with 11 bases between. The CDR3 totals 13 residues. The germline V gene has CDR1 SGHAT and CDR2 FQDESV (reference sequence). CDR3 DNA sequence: TGTGCCAGCAGCTCGCTACAGGGCGAAAAACTGTTTTTT. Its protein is CASSSLQGEKLFF. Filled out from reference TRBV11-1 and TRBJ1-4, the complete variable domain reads EAEVAQSPRYKITEKSQAVAFWCDPISGHATLYWYRQILGQGPELLVQFQDESVVDDSQLPKDRFSAERLKGVDSTLKIQPAELGDSAMYLCASSSLQGEKLFFGSGTQLSVL.

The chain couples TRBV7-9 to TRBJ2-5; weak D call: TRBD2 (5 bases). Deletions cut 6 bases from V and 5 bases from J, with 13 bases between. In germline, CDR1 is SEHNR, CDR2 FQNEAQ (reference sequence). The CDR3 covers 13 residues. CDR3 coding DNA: TGTGCCAGCAGTCGTACTAGTCGGGAGACCCAGTACTTC. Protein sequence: CASSRTSRETQYF.